This T cell receptor beta chain was recorded in a study of blood T cells in healthy people across ages. Study-wide results and caveats: Diversity figures derived from one million T cells were judged to underestimate the true value.

Comments on this clonotype: The antigen remains undetermined.

V lost 0 bases, J lost 4 bases, and 6 bases stayed unmatched. CDR1 is DFQATT, CDR2 SNEGSKA, per germline (reference sequence). There are 16 residues in the CDR3. A second PCR of about 7 to 11 cycles used a sample-barcoded 5' primer and a J-beta primer mix. TCRdb recomputed calls from the 5' RACE reads with MiXCR, one row per CDR3 protein. Of hundreds of thousands of distinct CDR3 sequences in the sample, about 30% were seen once. The chain links TRBV20-1 to TRBJ2-7; the match to TRBD2 covers 13 bases. This sequence was found in an elderly woman in good health. The specimen was blood. For the CDR3, the DNA is TGCAGTGCTAGAGATGGGACTAGCGGGACTCTTTACGAGCAGTACTTC. Residues: CSARDGTSGTLYEQYF.